This T cell receptor (beta chain) comes out of a study of vaccination and CD4 T cells after COVID-19. Across the whole study: Each participant was administered two doses of a vaccine, which was either BNT162b2 or mRNA-1273. Study-level points and caveats: Convalescent patients' median share of reactive clones seen only post-vaccination was 85% to 90%.

Stated treatment: 10-day PBMC culture with coronavirus spike peptide pools or control peptides (ViraFEST assay). Positive PCR tests came between March and December 2020, ahead of the US Alpha, Beta and Delta variants. The Oncomine TCR Beta short-read assay sequenced DNA from cultured CD4+ T cells. TCRdb used MiXCR to reprocess the PCR reads, holding one entry per CDR3 protein. The sample yields about 14,000 distinct CDR3 sequences, around 24% seen once. This CDR3 has 15 residues. In germline, CDR1 is KGHDR, CDR2 SFDVKD. Trimming shortened V by 6 bases and J by 2 bases, and 12 bases separated the two germline ends. This clonotype has a handful of counts. What it recognizes is unknown.

V usage is TRBV24-1 and J usage is TRBJ2-2; D is possibly TRBD1 (6 bases). This clonotype originated in a human donor who had recovered from COVID-19. The sequencing here drew on CD4+ T cells from blood, cultured in vitro, taken after SARS-CoV-2 vaccination. CDR3 in DNA: TGTGCCACCAGTTTCGGGACACCCAACACCGGGGAGCTGTTTTTT. It codes for CATSFGTPNTGELFF.